The sequence of this TCR beta chain was determined in a study of T cell responses to AZD1222 COVID-19 vaccine. Points on this clone: Its antigen is as yet unknown.

Study observations and caveats: Nearly half of spike-specific TCRs reportedly target unmutated variant regions. Baseline seropositivity occurred in only a handful of AZD1222 recipients. None of the repertoires were sampled until the peak T cell response had passed.

Assay: immunoSEQ multiplex PCR; the TCRdb copy retains only in-frame clones and omits some. The data contain some 130,000 clones, roughly 85% of them singletons. Trimming removed 0 bases at V and 5 bases at J, with 14 bases between. CDR3 size: 15 residues. Germline V gives CDR1 SGHRS, CDR2 YFSETQ. The V gene is TRBV5-1, the J gene TRBJ2-5, with D perhaps given as TRBD1 or TRBD2 (5 bases each). This sequence was found in an adult who received the MenACWY meningococcal vaccine as a control. The sample in question was peripheral blood, obtained 28 days after the second dose of the MenACWY control vaccine. CDR3 protein: CASSLASRGTETQYF. The CDR3 DNA follows: TGCGCCAGCAGCTTGGCCTCACGGGGCACGGAGACCCAGTACTTC.